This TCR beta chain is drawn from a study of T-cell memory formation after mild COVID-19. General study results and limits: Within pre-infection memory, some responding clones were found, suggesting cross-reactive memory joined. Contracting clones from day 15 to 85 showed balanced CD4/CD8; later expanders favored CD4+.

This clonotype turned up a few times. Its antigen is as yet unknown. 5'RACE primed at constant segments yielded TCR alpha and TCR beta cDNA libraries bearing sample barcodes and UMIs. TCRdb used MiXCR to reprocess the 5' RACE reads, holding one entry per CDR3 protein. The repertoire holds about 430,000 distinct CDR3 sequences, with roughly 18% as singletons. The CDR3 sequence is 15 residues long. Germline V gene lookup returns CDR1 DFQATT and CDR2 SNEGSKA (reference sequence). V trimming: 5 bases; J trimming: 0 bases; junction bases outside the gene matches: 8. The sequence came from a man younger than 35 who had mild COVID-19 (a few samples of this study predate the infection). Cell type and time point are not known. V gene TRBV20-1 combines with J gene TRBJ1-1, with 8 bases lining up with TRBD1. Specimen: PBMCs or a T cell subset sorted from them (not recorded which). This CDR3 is CSAASMDRVNTEAFF. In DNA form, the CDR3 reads TGCAGTGCTGCAAGCATGGACAGGGTGAACACTGAAGCTTTCTTT.